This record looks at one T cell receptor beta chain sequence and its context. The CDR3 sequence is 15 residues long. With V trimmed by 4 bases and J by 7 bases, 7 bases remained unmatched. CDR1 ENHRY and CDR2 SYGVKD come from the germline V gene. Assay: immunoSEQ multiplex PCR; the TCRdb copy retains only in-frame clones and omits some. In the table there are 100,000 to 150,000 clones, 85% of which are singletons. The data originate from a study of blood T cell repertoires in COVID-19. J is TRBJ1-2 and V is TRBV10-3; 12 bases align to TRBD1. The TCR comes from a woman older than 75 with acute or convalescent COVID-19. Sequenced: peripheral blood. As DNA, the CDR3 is TGTGCCATCAGTGGGGGACAGGGGGCGCTTTCTGGCTACACCTTC. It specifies CAISGGQGALSGYTF.